This TCR delta chain emerged from a study of intestinal T cells in coeliac disease (dated by TCRdb to about 2020). Notes on the research overall: Coeliac patients were much younger than controls, with mean ages of 16.0 versus 54.8 years in the TRG cohort. In the TRD cohort, every coeliac patient had raised anti-tissue transglutaminase antibodies, and no control had raised levels. The TCR-delta (TRD) cohort comprised duodenal biopsies from 11 coeliac disease patients and 11 non-coeliac controls. A second, larger TCR-gamma (TRG) cohort included duodenal biopsies from some 35 coeliac disease patients and 20 to 25 non-coeliac controls. Summary of the overall study and its limitations: All 22 biopsies in training were correctly classified by TRD kmer-based clustering, and a leave-one-out accuracy of around 89% was reported. A significant age difference was observed between coeliac and control groups, although significant classification was not yielded by an age-split analysis. FFPE-derived DNA was found to be relatively degraded, and loss of a proportion of TCR sequences in each sample was likely caused by this degradation. It was not possible to tell repeated CDR3 amino acid sequences apart from PCR duplicates. Of around 54 biopsies, some 51 (about 94%) were correctly classified by TRG clustering, which had a reported leave-one-out accuracy of 87%.

Library preparation employed multiplex PCR. The Biomed-2 kit was used to amplify TRD repertoires in bulk from roughly 160 ng of biopsy DNA. Before sequencing, the purified TRD amplicons were combined in equal amounts to make a roughly 3.8 nM library. TRD libraries were sequenced with v3 chemistry and 2 x 300 cycles on an Illumina MiSeq. The authors' pipeline ran thus. FastX removed reads in which more than 10% of nucleotides fell below the per-patient third-quartile quality score. IMGT/HighV-QUEST was used to align reads in order to assign V, D and J genes, locate CDR3 regions and judge functionality. After the sequences were translated into amino acids, every sequence predicted to be non-functional was thrown out. The CDR3s were broken into kmers both with and without positional annotation, PCA was run on the kmer frequencies, and the samples were clustered using every one of the 1023 combinations of PCs 1-10. Classification was validated by leave-one-out cross-validation, re-optimising parameters on the remaining samples each time. Shannon diversity was calculated using the vegan R package from repeated random subsamples equal to the lowest read count. The public reads were reprocessed by TCRdb using CATT, and rows of matching DNA were later combined. The V and J calls reflect TCRdb's pipeline rather than the authors' work. The sample table records 250 to 300 delta-chain clones; less than 60% of these occur just once. Roughly 60% of the sample is held by the ten biggest clonotypes.

For each case, genomic DNA was extracted from ten 5-um FFPE scrolls with the QIAamp DNA FFPE tissue kit. Classification of coeliac disease based on the TCR repertoire was tested using fully anonymised formalin-fixed paraffin-embedded duodenal biopsies that were surplus to diagnostic needs. Controls had no clinical or histological suspicion of coeliac disease and underwent upper endoscopy for reflux, dyspepsia or gastritis. This clone has only one observation. What antigen it recognizes has not been identified. This likely stems from a read error, as it lies one base from a far larger clone. The CDR3 starts with the cysteine, ends with the phenylalanine, and has 17 residues. This entry keeps only the CDR3 DNA: 51 bases, framed from base 1. Trimming takes 7 bases from V and 0 bases from J, and the germline ends sit 21 bases apart. CDR1 and CDR2 are drawn from the germline V gene: TSWWSYY, QGS.

The receptor comes from a human donor who served as a control with a normal duodenal biopsy, not a healthy volunteer. The V and J segments used are TRDV1 and TRDJ1, with a tentative D gene TRDD3 over 6 matching bases. Sequenced: a duodenal biopsy. The CDR3 region: CALDPNVGGLDTDKLIF. In nucleotide form, the sequence is TGTGCTCTTGACCCAAACGTGGGGGGACTGGACACCGATAAACTCATCTTT.